Reported below is one T cell receptor (beta chain). Its antigen remains unknown. The data derive from a study of T cell responses to AZD1222 COVID-19 vaccine. Study-level information: Investigators merged groups given second doses at roughly 4 or roughly 12 weeks.

This CDR3 has 16 amino acids. Germline loops: CDR1 MNHEY, CDR2 SVGAGI. The V segment lost 4 bases and the J segment 2 bases; nucleotides outside the gene matches: 9. Produced via immunoSEQ multiplex PCR; TCRdb's table is partial and in-frame only. This sample yields more than 95,000 clones, of which approximately 88% are seen a single time; 4.2% belongs to the top ten. Findings of the study overall: Nearly half of spike-specific TCRs reportedly target unmutated variant regions. In all cases, repertoires were sampled only after the peak T cell response.

The chain carries TRBV6-5 and TRBJ2-5, with 8 bases fitting TRBD1. The receptor was isolated from an adult in good health. Sample: peripheral blood, taken on day 0 of AZD1222 vaccination. The chain's CDR3 is CASSFRGTGTQETQYF. CDR3 nucleotide sequence: TGTGCCAGCAGTTTCCGCGGGACAGGAACACAAGAGACCCAGTACTTC.